This TCR beta chain was captured in a study of blood T cell repertoires in COVID-19. At the level of the study: The samples span acute and convalescent COVID-19 from the United States, Italy and Spain. Sample material is recorded as cDNA or gDNA derived from T cells, B-cell-depleted T cells, or PBMCs.

Per the study methods: Amplification with reference gene primers provided the estimates of nucleated cell counts. TCRdb keeps only in-frame clones here, not all; method: immunoSEQ multiplex PCR. V and J calls plus clone size are reproduced from that table; the DNA served to infer D and trimming. In the table there are about 50,000 clones, around 90% of which are singletons. Trimming took 10 bases from V and 6 from J; bases not matched to a gene: 13. Germline V gene data show CDR1 as MNHNY and CDR2 as SVGAGI (reference sequence). The CDR3 has 15 residues. V is TRBV6-6 and J is TRBJ1-1; 11 nucleotides line up with TRBD1. Specimen: peripheral blood. This TCR came from a human donor in a cohort sampled during active COVID-19. As DNA, the CDR3 is TGTGCCACTTCATCCACCGGGACAGGGGGATCTGAAGCTTTCTTT. This translates into CATSSTGTGGSEAFF.